This entry describes one T cell receptor beta chain. Antigen specificity is unknown. Being one base from a much bigger clone, this may be a read error. These data are taken from a study of type 1 and type 2 diabetes patients. Looking at the study overall: A total of 15 million to 20 million paired-end reads came from the whole study.

The PCR template was genomic DNA. The TCR beta CDR3 region was amplified using 30 forward and 13 reverse primers. TCRdb passed the multiplex PCR reads through MiXCR, listing each CDR3 protein once. The sample holds some 250,000 distinct CDR3 sequences, 45% to 60% seen once. Study conclusions and caveats: Some T1D-only expanded clones might appear in more T2D or control samples.

The V end was cut by 2 bases, the J end by 2 bases, with 1 base between. The CDR3 covers 11 residues. The germline V gene encodes CDR1 MNHEY and CDR2 SVGAGI. Sequencing used peripheral blood mononuclear cells (PBMCs). This clonotype was sampled from a man between 18 and 35 years old with type 2 diabetes. The chain joins TRBV6-5 to TRBJ2-7; D gene ambiguous. Here the CDR3 DNA reads TGTGCCAGCAGTTACACCTACGAGCAGTACTTC. Translated, it gives CASSYTYEQYF.